One sample yielded the 19 T cell receptor beta chains listed below, sequenced in a study of blood T cell repertoires in COVID-19 (dated by TCRdb to the early 2020s). The receptor library was made with the immunoSEQ multiplex PCR assay. TCRdb stores this immuneACCESS table with in-frame sequences only. Part of the clones is absent; in the studies checked, under half of the shortfall reflects unresolved V genes, and no reason is known for the rest. Here the sample has a few hundred thousand clones; about 85% occur a single time. The biggest ten clones account for about 7% of the sample. The sequenced material came from PBMCs or T cells enriched from blood (not recorded which). These receptors all come from a woman aged 50 to 65 who had been exposed to COVID-19.

The V gene is TRBV3-1 (or the pseudogene TRBV3-2), the J gene TRBJ1-4, with D uncertain. Per the germline V gene, CDR1 is LGHDT and CDR2 is YNNKEL (reference sequence). There are 14 residues in the CDR3. The germline V and J ends were trimmed by 3 bases and 2 bases, with 7 bases remaining between them. CDR3 amino acids: CASSQGGTNEKLFF. DNA for the CDR3: TGTGCCAGCAGCCAGGGAGGGACTAATGAAAAACTGTTTTTT.

The rearrangement links TRBV4-3 to TRBJ1-4; D may be TRBD1 (5 bases). Trimming took 0 bases from V and 5 from J, leaving 13 bases between them. This CDR3 spans 16 amino acids. Germline CDR1 LGHNA, CDR2 YSLEER. The CDR3 protein is CASSQDNTGGNEKLFF. CDR3 DNA sequence: TGCGCCAGCAGCCAAGATAACACAGGAGGGAATGAAAAACTGTTTTTT.

The chain carries TRBV12-3 or TRBV12-4 and TRBJ1-1; 7 bases map to TRBD1. This CDR3 has 13 amino acids. The V and J ends lost 7 bases and 5 bases, in that order; junction bases with no gene match: 7. The CDR3 DNA reads as TGTGCCAGCAAGCAGGGGGTAGGTACTGAAGCTTTCTTT. It yields the protein CASKQGVGTEAFF.

This clone came up a few times. V is TRBV20-1 and J is TRBJ1-1, with 7 nucleotides matching TRBD1. The CDR3 runs 15 residues. V shed 5 bases, J shed 4 bases, and the junction held 13 bases outside the gene matches. Germline loops: CDR1 DFQATT, CDR2 SNEGSKA (reference sequence). This CDR3 is CSAGGSGGRGTEAFF. In DNA, the CDR3 is TGCAGTGCTGGTGGGTCAGGGGGTCGGGGCACTGAAGCTTTCTTT.

The V gene is TRBV6-5, the J gene TRBJ2-5; TRBD1 is a possible D gene (5 bases). Germline CDR1 and CDR2: MNHEY and SVGAGI. The length of the CDR3 is 15 residues. Trimming removed 5 bases at V and 1 base at J, with 14 bases between. The CDR3 is CASSPRTWVQETQYF. CDR3 sequence (DNA): TGTGCCAGCAGTCCCCGGACATGGGTCCAAGAGACCCAGTACTTC.

The CDR3 nucleotides read TGTGCCAGCAGCCCTTCCCCAGGGGTGGGAAACACCATATATTTT. As protein: CASSPSPGVGNTIYF. V is TRBV4-2 and J is TRBJ1-3; D perhaps matches TRBD1 (6 bases). Deletions cut 4 bases from V and 4 bases from J, with 14 bases between. Germline-derived CDR1 and CDR2 are LGHNA and YNFKEQ. The CDR3 length is 15 residues.

J is TRBJ2-2 and V is TRBV7-9; perhaps TRBD1 as D (6 bases). The CDR3 is made up of 14 amino acids. Germline V gene sequence: CDR1 SEHNR, CDR2 FQNEAQ (reference sequence). Trimming took 3 bases from V and 3 from J, leaving 8 bases between them. CDR3 protein: CASSLNRDTGELFF. The CDR3 DNA is TGTGCCAGCAGCTTGAACAGGGACACCGGGGAGCTGTTTTTT.

This chain joins TRBV19 and TRBJ2-7; TRBD1 matches at 8 bases. Germline V gene data show CDR1 as LNHDA and CDR2 as SQIVND (reference sequence). The V gene end was trimmed by 5 bases and the J gene end by 3 bases; junction bases not matched to a gene: 3. The CDR3 sequence is 13 residues long. The CDR3 nucleotides read TGTGCCAGTAGTCCCGGGACAGGCTACGAGCAGTACTTC. Encoded protein: CASSPGTGYEQYF.

This chain uses TRBV28 with TRBJ2-7; tentative D call: TRBD2 (6 bases). V gave up 1 base and J gave up 3 bases, with 13 bases separating them. The germline V gene encodes CDR1 MDHEN and CDR2 SYDVKM. The CDR3 sequence is 15 residues long. For the CDR3, the DNA is TGTGCCAGCAGTTTATCGGGGAGGTGGAACTACGAGCAGTACTTC. Translating it yields CASSLSGRWNYEQYF.

The chain uses TRBV7-9 and TRBJ1-2; D uncertain. The germline V and J ends were trimmed by 3 bases and 1 base, with 9 bases remaining between them. This CDR3 has 14 residues. Looked up from germline, CDR1 is SEHNR and CDR2 is FQNEAQ (reference sequence). Here the CDR3 reads CASSLDGLNYGYTF. DNA for the CDR3: TGTGCCAGCAGCTTGGACGGACTTAACTATGGCTACACCTTC.

The chain's CDR3 is CASSLGQGNSEAFF. Here the CDR3 DNA reads TGTGCCAGCAGCTTGGGACAGGGGAATAGTGAAGCTTTCTTT. This chain uses TRBV5-5 with TRBJ1-1; 8 bases match TRBD1. The CDR3 sequence is 14 residues long. Unmatched junction bases numbered 5, after V lost 0 bases and J lost 7 bases. Germline values: CDR1 SGHKS, CDR2 YYEKEE (reference sequence).

The chain has TRBV15 and TRBJ1-4; D remains ambiguous. This CDR3 comprises 15 residues. Germline V gene lookup returns CDR1 LNHNV and CDR2 YYDKDF (reference sequence). V was clipped by 1 base and J by 8 bases, with 14 bases between them. The CDR3 spells CATSRGGEVKEKLFF. The CDR3 DNA sequence: TGTGCCACCAGCAGAGGCGGGGAGGTCAAGGAAAAACTGTTTTTT.

V usage is TRBV11-2 and J usage is TRBJ1-1; the D is unclear. Trimming shortened V by 2 bases and J by 5 bases, and 12 bases separated the two germline ends. CDR1 is SGHAT, CDR2 FQNNGV, per germline. The CDR3 length is 14 residues. CDR3 nucleotide sequence: TGTGCCAGCAGCTTATGGCGGGGAGCGACTGAAGCTTTCTTT. Protein sequence: CASSLWRGATEAFF.

V gene TRBV15 combines with J gene TRBJ2-2; D is unresolved. CDR3 length: 16 residues. Per germline, CDR1 LNHNV and CDR2 YYDKDF (reference sequence). V was shortened by 5 bases and J by 7 bases, with 20 bases between the two germline ends. Here the CDR3 reads CATSSLGRLGIGELFF. CDR3 sequence (DNA): TGTGCCACCAGCTCCCTAGGCCGCCTAGGAATCGGGGAGCTGTTTTTT.

The chain links TRBV7-4 to TRBJ2-1; 7 bases are a match to TRBD2. This CDR3 has 17 amino acids. CDR1 is SGHVT and CDR2 is SQSDAQ in the germline V gene. After removal of 1 base from V and 4 bases from J, the junction contained 10 bases not matched to a gene. CDR3 coding DNA: TGTGCCAGCAGCTTAGGTTGCGGGGGAAGCCCATACAATGAGCAGTTCTTC. This translates into CASSLGCGGSPYNEQFF.

V is TRBV12-3 or TRBV12-4 and J is TRBJ1-2; D gene unclear. The CDR3 extends over 12 amino acids. V lost 6 bases and J lost 8, with 13 bases in between. CDR3 region: CASRAPGSGYTF. CDR3 bases: TGTGCCAGCAGGGCCCCGGGATCCGGCTACACCTTC.

This clone has a single count. The chain has TRBV7-2 and TRBJ2-5; no reliable D call. Germline V gene data show CDR1 as SGHTA and CDR2 as FQGNSA. The CDR3 contains 13 residues. The germline V and J ends were trimmed by 1 base and 4 bases, with 7 bases remaining between them. The DNA of the CDR3 is TGTGCCAGCAGCTTAGGAGGAGTAGAGACCCAGTACTTC. Translation gives CASSLGGVETQYF.

This rearrangement joins TRBV19 to TRBJ1-2; 10 bases map to TRBD1. From germline, CDR1 is LNHDA and CDR2 SQIVND (reference sequence). This CDR3 has 15 residues. Trimming removed 7 bases from V and 5 bases from J; junction bases left unmatched: 10. The CDR3 sequence is CASNNPGQGSYGYTF. The CDR3, as DNA: TGTGCCAGTAACAATCCGGGACAGGGGAGTTATGGCTACACCTTC.

This clone came up a few times. The chain combines TRBV5-6 with TRBJ1-6; the D gene is possibly TRBD1 (6 bases). V gave up 3 bases and J gave up 7 bases, with 11 bases separating them. The CDR3 contains 14 residues. The V gene's germline CDR1 is SGHDT and CDR2 YYEEEE. The CDR3 protein is CASSSGVGNSPLHF. In nucleotides, the CDR3 is TGTGCCAGCAGCTCAGGGGTGGGCAATTCACCCCTCCACTTT. Full variable domain (outside the CDR3, taken from reference TRBV5-6 and TRBJ1-6): DAGVTQSPTHLIKTRGQQVTLRCSPKSGHDTVSWYQQALGQGPQFIFQYYEEEERQRGNFPDRFSGHQFPNYSSELNVNALLLGDSALYLCASSSGVGNSPLHFGNGTRLTVT.